The next 9 T cell receptor beta chains were all read from a single sample in a study of CXCR3-negative and CXCR3-positive naive CD8 T cells. It was by 5' RACE with UMI labels that the TRB cDNA libraries were prepared. Each CDR3 protein gets one entry in TCRdb, which reprocessed the 5' RACE reads and gives no DNA. This sample's table reports around 160,000 distinct CDR3 sequences. Study-wide results and limits: A higher hydrophobicity marked the TRB CDR3s of CXCR3-positive naive cells versus CXCR3-negative naive cells.

The antigens for these receptors are not known. The sample consisted of naive CXCR3+ CD8+ T cells from blood. Subset noted: CD45RO-CCR7+CD27+CD95- naive CD8+ T cells expressing CXCR3 (TNR3+). The receptors were gathered from a human donor in good health. Some clones in this sample may be carry-over from other donors' samples.

CDR3 region: CASSSLSTSGRPNEQFF. The rearrangement links TRBV5-6 to TRBJ2-1; TCRdb gives TRBD2 as the D gene, but with no DNA this cannot be confirmed. Germline CDR1 SGHDT, CDR2 YYEEEE. This CDR3 is built from 17 residues.

The chain joins TRBV19 to TRBJ2-7; checking the TCRdb D call of TRBD1 is not possible without DNA. Germline CDR1 and CDR2: LNHDA and SQIVND (reference sequence). The CDR3 extends over 14 amino acids. The CDR3 reads CASSPRGPRYEQYF.

The chain combines TRBV2 with TRBJ2-4; the D gene TCRdb calls, TRBD1, cannot be checked with no DNA. The CDR3 extends over 12 amino acids. Germline loops: CDR1 SNHLY, CDR2 FYNNEI. This CDR3 reads CASSAVRDIQYF.

The chain couples TRBV7-9 to TRBJ2-3. The CDR3 runs 16 residues. Germline CDR1 and CDR2: SEHNR and FQNEAQ (reference sequence). CDR3 protein: CASSLPRTSGTDTQYF.

This chain joins TRBV29-1 and TRBJ1-1; the TCRdb D gene call, TRBD1, has no DNA to confirm it. Per the germline V gene, CDR1 is SQVTM and CDR2 is ANQGSEA. The CDR3 totals 18 residues. This chain's CDR3 is CSAQGAAGGPFRVGEASF.

The chain uses TRBV29-1 and TRBJ1-1. Germline lookup yields CDR1 SQVTM and CDR2 ANQGSEA. The CDR3 is 12 residues long. The CDR3 loop reads CSVEEDGTEAFF.

V usage is TRBV29-1 and J usage is TRBJ2-7; as DNA is missing, the TRBD1 call by TCRdb cannot be tested. CDR3 length: 14 residues. Germline V gives CDR1 SQVTM, CDR2 ANQGSEA. The CDR3 here is CSARRGDRPYEQYF.

The chain carries TRBV28 and TRBJ2-2; TCRdb designates TRBD2, a call that cannot be tested without DNA. Germline-derived CDR1 and CDR2 are MDHEN and SYDVKM. This CDR3 is built from 18 residues. CDR3 sequence: CASRGLAATTWNTGELFF.

The rearrangement uses TRBV7-9 and TRBJ2-3. Per the germline V gene, CDR1 is SEHNR and CDR2 is FQNEAQ (reference sequence). The CDR3 is 15 amino acids. CDR3 protein: CASSYHLGREDTQYF.